These 19 T cell receptor beta chains share one sample of origin, sequenced in a study of beta chain features in type 1 diabetes. Expressed TCRB transcripts were sequenced because the entire RNA isolate underwent reverse transcription. Some clones are missing from TCRdb's copy, which holds only in-frame ones; the method was immunoSEQ multiplex PCR. The data show under 450,000 clones, with around 16% seen just once and roughly 0.017% held by the top ten. The specimen sequenced was naive CD4+ T cells from blood. The receptors shown here come from a woman younger than 35 in good health.

This clone was seen a handful of times. The V gene is TRBV9, the J gene TRBJ2-5; 11 nucleotides align to TRBD2. The CDR3 covers 17 residues. Germline CDR1 SGDLS, CDR2 YYNGEE. Trimming cost V 0 bases and J 5 bases; bases outside gene matches: 9. The CDR3 loop reads CASSVDLSGRAGETQYF. DNA for the CDR3: TGTGCCAGCAGCGTAGACCTTAGCGGGAGGGCCGGGGAGACCCAGTACTTC.

This clone was seen only a few times. The chain joins TRBV30 to TRBJ2-1; the D is unclear. This CDR3 spans 12 amino acids. From germline, CDR1 is GTSNPN and CDR2 SVGIG (reference sequence). The V gene lost 3 bases and the J gene lost 4 bases, with 7 bases spanning the gap. Here the CDR3 reads CAWSPFYNEQFF. The CDR3, as DNA: TGTGCCTGGAGCCCCTTTTACAATGAGCAGTTCTTC.

J is TRBJ2-2 and V is TRBV28, with unresolved D. Germline lookup yields CDR1 MDHEN and CDR2 SYDVKM. The CDR3 contains 12 residues. V shed 4 bases and J shed 6 bases, with 6 bases lying between them. Written as DNA, the CDR3 is TGTGCCAGCAGTTCGAGCTCCGGGGAGCTGTTTTTT. Its translation is CASSSSSGELFF.

This clone was picked up a small number of times. V usage is TRBV10-2 and J usage is TRBJ2-6, with D tentatively TRBD1 (5 bases). Looked up from germline, CDR1 is WSHSY and CDR2 is SAAADI. Trimming stripped 0 bases from V and 0 bases from J, with 6 bases between. There are 16 residues in the CDR3. In nucleotides, the CDR3 is TGCGCCAGCAGTGAGTCGCAGGGCTCTGGGGCCAACGTCCTGACTTTC. Translating gives CASSESQGSGANVLTF.

This clone was found a few times. J is TRBJ1-2 and V is TRBV29-1; 7 nucleotides align to TRBD1. V was clipped by 4 bases and J by 1 base; unmatched bases: 3. Germline-derived CDR1 and CDR2 are SQVTM and ANQGSEA. This CDR3 contains 13 residues. Here the CDR3 reads CSVGQGVNYGYTF. The CDR3 bases are TGCAGCGTTGGTCAGGGGGTTAACTATGGCTACACCTTC.

This clone was detected a few times. V gene TRBV7-2 combines with J gene TRBJ2-7, with D perhaps TRBD2 (7 bases). From germline, CDR1 is SGHTA and CDR2 FQGNSA. Trimming shortened V by 1 base and J by 0 bases, and 16 bases separated the two germline ends. The CDR3 consists of 17 residues. The CDR3 here is CASSLGPPGGASYEQYF. CDR3 nucleotide sequence: TGTGCCAGCAGCTTAGGCCCGCCGGGGGGCGCCTCCTACGAGCAGTACTTC.

The sample holds a few counts of this clone. The gene calls are TRBV7-2 and TRBJ1-5; 10 bases match TRBD1. V was clipped by 5 bases and J by 4 bases; unmatched bases: 5. The CDR3 is 15 amino acids. Germline assignment: CDR1 SGHTA and CDR2 FQGNSA. The CDR3 loop reads CASSRGQGGNQPQHF. DNA of the CDR3: TGTGCCAGCAGCCGAGGACAGGGGGGGAATCAGCCCCAGCATTTT.

This clone was found a few times. The chain carries TRBV4-1 and TRBJ2-1, with TRBD2 as a possible D gene (5 bases). V was cut by 4 bases and J by 7 bases, with 26 bases left in between. Germline V gene data show CDR1 as MGHRA and CDR2 as YSYEKL. CDR3 length: 18 residues. The CDR3 bases are TGCGCCAGCAGCCCCCATACCGTCCCGCCTAGCCGTTCTAATGAGCAGTTCTTC. Its protein is CASSPHTVPPSRSNEQFF.

On this clone: The identical CDR3 is also encoded by other nucleotide sequences in the sample. The chain couples TRBV20-1 to TRBJ1-2; D perhaps matches TRBD1 (5 bases). Between the trimmed V and J ends, which lost 4 bases and 5 bases, there was a span of 8 bases. The germline CDR1 and CDR2 sequences are DFQATT and SNEGSKA (reference sequence). The CDR3 has 11 amino acids. CDR3 sequence (DNA): TGCAGTGCTACCCGACAGTATGGCTACACCTTC. Encoded protein: CSATRQYGYTF.

The table lists this clone with a count of one. The chain carries TRBV28 and TRBJ1-2, with D perhaps matching TRBD1 (5 bases). The germline gives CDR1 MDHEN, CDR2 SYDVKM. The V end lost 0 bases, the J end lost 8 bases, and 25 bases lay between the germline ends. This CDR3 contains 18 residues. The CDR3 bases are TGTGCCAGCAGTTTATGGGGACCCGGGGGACCCGCCGAAGAGGGCTACACCTTC. Protein: CASSLWGPGGPAEEGYTF.

This clone appeared a few times. In nucleotides, the CDR3 is TGTGCCAGCAGCTCGAGGGGGACGGAAGCCTACGAGCAGTACTTC. As protein: CASSSRGTEAYEQYF. This sequence joins TRBV7-2 and TRBJ2-7; weak D call: TRBD1 (6 bases). V lost 4 bases and J 2 bases, leaving 15 bases between the germline ends. CDR3 length: 15 amino acids. In germline, CDR1 is SGHTA, CDR2 FQGNSA.

This clone came up a few times. The V and J genes are TRBV5-6 and TRBJ1-5; maybe TRBD1 (5 bases). Between the trimmed V and J ends, which lost 4 bases and 6 bases, there was a span of 14 bases. CDR1 is SGHDT, CDR2 YYEEEE, per germline. The CDR3 contains 14 residues. The CDR3 here is CASSRGELSQPQHF. CDR3 sequence (DNA): TGTGCCAGCAGCCGGGGGGAATTGAGTCAGCCCCAGCATTTT.

This clone occurred a few times. This chain links TRBV5-1 with TRBJ2-1, with 11 nucleotides matching TRBD2. The germline CDR1 and CDR2 sequences are SGHRS and YFSETQ. This CDR3 is built from 14 residues. Unmatched junction bases numbered 5, after V lost 5 bases and J lost 7 bases. This CDR3 reads CASRLAGAANEQFF. CDR3 nucleotides: TGCGCCAGCAGACTAGCGGGAGCTGCAAATGAGCAGTTCTTC.

This chain links TRBV5-4 with TRBJ2-7; 8 bases match TRBD2. The V gene's germline CDR1 is SGHNT and CDR2 YYREEE (reference sequence). CDR3 length equals 15 residues. V gave up 5 bases and J gave up 1 base; unmatched junction bases: 8. The CDR3 DNA is TGTGCCAGCAGTCCAACTAGCGGAATATCCTACGAGCAGTACTTC. As protein: CASSPTSGISYEQYF.

This clone was recorded a few times. This chain joins TRBV27 and TRBJ1-1; D might be TRBD1 (6 bases). V was cut by 3 bases and J by 1 base, with 12 bases left in between. Per the germline V gene, CDR1 is MNHEY and CDR2 is SMNVEV (reference sequence). The CDR3 extends over 15 amino acids. The CDR3 protein is CASSFVPTGNTEAFF. The CDR3 nucleotides read TGTGCCAGCAGTTTCGTCCCGACAGGGAACACTGAAGCTTTCTTT.

The chain is built from TRBV7-2 and TRBJ2-3; TRBD1 might be the D (6 bases). V dropped 5 bases and J dropped 1 base, with 16 bases sitting between them. This CDR3 is built from 16 residues. Germline V gene lookup returns CDR1 SGHTA and CDR2 FQGNSA. The CDR3: CASSRGVGGGTDTQYF. In DNA form, the CDR3 reads TGTGCCAGCAGCCGGGGAGTAGGGGGTGGCACAGATACGCAGTATTTT.

This clone was observed a few times. The chain carries TRBV2 and TRBJ2-3, with a tentative D call TRBD2 (6 bases). Germline CDR1 reads SNHLY; CDR2 reads FYNNEI. The V and J ends lost 6 bases and 8 bases respectively, with 12 bases between them. This CDR3 is built from 12 residues. This CDR3 is CASSGEEGTQYF. The CDR3 nucleotides read TGTGCCAGCAGCGGAGAGGAGGGTACGCAGTATTTT.

This sequence joins TRBV15 and TRBJ2-1; 9 bases are a match to TRBD2. With V trimmed by 1 base and J by 7 bases, 5 bases remained unmatched. This CDR3 is 15 amino acids long. Looked up from germline, CDR1 is LNHNV and CDR2 is YYDKDF (reference sequence). CDR3: CATSRGVAGVNEQFF. CDR3 nucleotides: TGTGCCACCAGCAGAGGGGTAGCGGGAGTTAATGAGCAGTTCTTC. Together with reference TRBV15 and TRBJ2-1, the CDR3 gives the full variable domain: DAMVIQNPRYQVTQFGKPVTLSCSQTLNHNVMYWYQQKSSQAPKLLFHYYDKDFNNEADTPDNFQSRRPNTSFCFLDIRSPGLGDTAMYLCATSRGVAGVNEQFFGPGTRLTVL.

This clone was detected a few times. The chain carries TRBV27 and TRBJ2-4; perhaps TRBD2 as D (6 bases). The germline V gene has CDR1 MNHEY and CDR2 SMNVEV (reference sequence). Trimming removed 4 bases at V and 6 bases at J, with 13 bases between. The CDR3 runs to 14 residues. In DNA, the CDR3 is TGTGCCAGCAGTTACCATACTAGCATAAACATTCAGTACTTC. It codes for CASSYHTSINIQYF.